This entry lists 9 T cell receptor beta chains sequenced from one sample in a study of CD8 T cells in ankylosing spondylitis. Study-level results: Among TCR beta sequences, a motif of several highly homologous variants appeared characteristic of ankylosing spondylitis blood.

TCRdb re-analysed the 5' RACE reads in MiXCR, keeping a single row per CDR3 protein. The data contain about 800,000 distinct CDR3 sequences, over 9.5% of them singletons. Which antigens these TCRs recognize remains unknown. Input material: blood, either unsorted or a sorted T cell fraction (not recorded which). The receptor set was obtained from a male donor with ankylosing spondylitis.

Only a few counts were recorded for this clonotype. The chain joins TRBV20-1 to TRBJ2-7; the D is unclear. Looked up from germline, CDR1 is DFQATT and CDR2 is SNEGSKA (reference sequence). The ends were cut back, 8 bases at V and 0 bases at J, with 14 bases in the middle. The CDR3 has 13 residues. The CDR3 coding sequence is TGCAGTTTTGGGGTAGATAGCTCCTACGAGCAGTACTTC. Translated, it gives CSFGVDSSYEQYF.

The chain couples TRBV9 to TRBJ2-7; D possibly matches TRBD1 or TRBD2 (5 bases each). Trimming removed 0 bases from V and 3 bases from J, with 16 bases in between. In germline, CDR1 is SGDLS, CDR2 YYNGEE. This CDR3 is built from 16 residues. The CDR3 DNA is TGTGCCAGCAGCGTAGAGGGGCTAGCCACCTACTACGAGCAGTACTTC. It yields the protein CASSVEGLATYYEQYF.

This clonotype showed up just a few times. The chain couples TRBV7-9 to TRBJ2-3; TRBD2 is a possible D gene (6 bases). V was clipped by 3 bases and J by 7 bases, with 8 bases between them. Per germline, CDR1 SEHNR and CDR2 FQNEAQ (reference sequence). The CDR3 runs to 12 residues. CDR3 protein: CASSFRDYTQYF. CDR3 bases: TGTGCCAGCAGCTTCCGGGACTATACGCAGTATTTT. The entire variable domain, with the rest obtained from reference TRBV7-9 and TRBJ2-3, is as follows: DTGVSQNPRHKITKRGQNVTFRCDPISEHNRLYWYRQTLGQGPEFLTYFQNEAQLEKSRLLSDRFSAERPKGSFSTLEIQRTEQGDSAMYLCASSFRDYTQYFGPGTRLTVL.

This clonotype was found many times. The chain joins TRBV29-1 to TRBJ1-1, with D possibly TRBD1 on 6 matching bases. Trimming removed 7 bases from V and 1 base from J, with 19 bases in between. CDR3 length equals 15 residues. CDR1 is SQVTM and CDR2 is ANQGSEA in the germline V gene. The CDR3: CSARSYRVGNTEAFF. The DNA of the CDR3 is TGCAGCGCTAGGTCCTACAGGGTAGGGAACACTGAAGCTTTCTTT.

This chain joins TRBV4-3 and TRBJ2-1; D may be TRBD1 (6 bases). CDR3 length: 14 amino acids. Germline CDR1 and CDR2: LGHNA and YSLEER. V lost 4 bases and J lost 4, with 11 bases in between. CDR3 coding DNA: TGCGCCAGCAGCCGGGGGCTTCAATACAATGAGCAGTTCTTC. This encodes CASSRGLQYNEQFF.

The CDR3 loop reads CATSSGVLDTQYF. In DNA, the CDR3 is TGTGCCACCAGTAGCGGGGTGTTAGATACGCAGTATTTT. The V gene is TRBV24-1, the J gene TRBJ2-3, with 7 bases lining up with TRBD2. The CDR3 extends over 13 amino acids. Germline V gives CDR1 KGHDR, CDR2 SFDVKD. The J segment lost 5 bases and the V segment lost 6 bases, leaving 4 bases of the junction unmatched.

This clonotype was seen ten or more times. The V and J genes are TRBV20-1 and TRBJ1-1; D is perhaps TRBD1 (5 bases). CDR1 and CDR2 (germline): DFQATT, SNEGSKA (reference sequence). V lost 5 bases and J 9 bases, leaving 16 bases between the germline ends. The CDR3 contains 12 residues. DNA of the CDR3: TGCAGTGCTCCCCTGAACGGGGCACAAGCTTTCTTT. Its translation: CSAPLNGAQAFF.

The gene calls are TRBV7-8 and TRBJ2-7, with 7 bases aligning to TRBD2. The trim removed 3 bases at V and 0 bases at J, leaving 2 bases unmatched. This CDR3 has 14 amino acids. Germline V gene data show CDR1 as SGHVS and CDR2 as FQNEAQ. CDR3 loop: CASSFGLGSYEQYF. The CDR3 DNA reads TGTGCCAGCAGCTTCGGACTAGGCTCCTACGAGCAGTACTTC. Based on the CDR3 plus reference TRBV7-8 and TRBJ2-7, the full variable domain is GAGVSQSPRYKVAKRGQDVALRCDPISGHVSLFWYQQALGQGPEFLTYFQNEAQLDKSGLPSDRFFAERPEGSVSTLKIQRTQQEDSAVYLCASSFGLGSYEQYFGPGTRLTVT.

This clonotype has more than one count but fewer than ten. The chain couples TRBV28 to TRBJ1-6, with TRBD1 matching over 7 bases. With V trimmed by 7 bases and J by 4 bases, 10 bases remained unmatched. Germline CDR1 is MDHEN and CDR2 is SYDVKM. The length of the CDR3 is 16 residues. The CDR3 sequence: CASTKDRAKYNSPLHF. The CDR3 DNA sequence: TGTGCCAGCACCAAAGACAGGGCGAAGTATAATTCACCCCTCCACTTT.